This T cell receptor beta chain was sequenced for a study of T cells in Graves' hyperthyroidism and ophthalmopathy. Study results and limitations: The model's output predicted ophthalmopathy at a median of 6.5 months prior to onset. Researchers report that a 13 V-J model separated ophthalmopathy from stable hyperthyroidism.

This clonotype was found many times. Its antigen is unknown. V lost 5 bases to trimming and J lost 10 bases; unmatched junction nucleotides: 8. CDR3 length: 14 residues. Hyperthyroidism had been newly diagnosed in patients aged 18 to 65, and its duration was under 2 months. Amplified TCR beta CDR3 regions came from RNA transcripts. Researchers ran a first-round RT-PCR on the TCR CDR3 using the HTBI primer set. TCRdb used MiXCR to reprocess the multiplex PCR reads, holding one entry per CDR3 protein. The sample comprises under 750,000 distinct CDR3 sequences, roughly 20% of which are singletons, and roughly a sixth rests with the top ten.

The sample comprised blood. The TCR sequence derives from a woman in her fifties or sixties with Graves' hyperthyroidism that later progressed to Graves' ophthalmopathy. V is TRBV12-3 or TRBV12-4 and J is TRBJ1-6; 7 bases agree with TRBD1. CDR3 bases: TGTGCCAGCAGTCTACAGGGGAATGGGTCACCCCTCCACTTT. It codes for CASSLQGNGSPLHF.